This passage covers 15 T cell receptor beta chains from one sample sequenced in a study of T cell responses to AZD1222 COVID-19 vaccine. Data came from immunoSEQ multiplex PCR; TCRdb stores just in-frame clones and leaves some out. Seen here are 180,000 or so clones, around 94% observed once, and the top ten hold approximately 0.58%. The input for sequencing was peripheral blood, taken on day 0 of AZD1222 vaccination. The origin of the receptors is an adult in good health.

The V call is TRBV5-6, the J call TRBJ2-1; the match to TRBD1 covers 9 bases. The CDR3 contains 15 residues. From germline, CDR1 is SGHDT and CDR2 YYEEEE. Unmatched junction bases numbered 5, after V lost 2 bases and J lost 5 bases. CDR3 DNA sequence: TGTGCCAGCAGCTTCCGGGACAGGGACAACAATGAGCAGTTCTTC. Encoded protein: CASSFRDRDNNEQFF.

This chain joins TRBV3-1 (or the pseudogene TRBV3-2) and TRBJ2-2; 13 nucleotides line up with TRBD2. This CDR3 has 16 amino acids. V lost 6 bases to trimming and J lost 5 bases; unmatched junction nucleotides: 6. Germline V gene data show CDR1 as LGHDT and CDR2 as YNNKEL (reference sequence). DNA for the CDR3: TGTGCCAGCAGGTTCGAGGGACTAGCGGGAACCGGGGAGCTGTTTTTT. Protein sequence: CASRFEGLAGTGELFF.

The chain employs TRBV5-4 and TRBJ2-1, with D hard to call. Trimming removed 1 base from V and 0 bases from J, with 20 bases in between. This CDR3 spans 19 amino acids. Per the germline V gene, CDR1 is SGHNT and CDR2 is YYREEE (reference sequence). CDR3 nucleotide sequence: TGTGCCAGCAGCTTGAGGACCTTTCGCGCCTCGAGCTCCTACAATGAGCAGTTCTTC. Amino acids: CASSLRTFRASSSYNEQFF.

CDR3 coding DNA: TGTGCCAGCAGCCAACTCGCGGGAGTGGGGACCCAGTACTTC. Translated: CASSQLAGVGTQYF. The chain uses TRBV6-5 and TRBJ2-5, with 7 bases identical to TRBD2. CDR3 length: 14 residues. The ends lost 6 bases at V and 7 bases at J; junction bases unmatched: 11. CDR1 and CDR2 (germline): MNHEY, SVGAGI.

This clone was observed a single time. This chain links TRBV5-1 with TRBJ2-7, with TRBD1 as a possible D gene (6 bases). V shed 2 bases and J shed 3 bases, with 24 bases lying between them. CDR3 length equals 18 residues. The V gene's germline CDR1 is SGHRS and CDR2 YFSETQ. The CDR3 DNA reads as TGCGCCAGCAGCTTACAGGACAGACACCTATACCCGTTCTACGAGCAGTACTTC. Encoded protein: CASSLQDRHLYPFYEQYF.

This clone was found once. The V gene is TRBV4-1, the J gene TRBJ2-2, with D hard to call. Germline V gene data show CDR1 as MGHRA and CDR2 as YSYEKL. V shed 2 bases and J shed 6 bases, with 13 bases lying between them. The CDR3 sequence is 15 residues long. The CDR3 loop is CASSQSYLLPGELFF. CDR3 in DNA: TGCGCCAGCAGCCAAAGCTATTTGTTACCCGGGGAGCTGTTTTTT.

This chain connects TRBV10-3 to TRBJ2-7, with D hard to call. The CDR3 is 14 residues long. V lost 4 bases and J 0 bases, leaving 10 bases between the germline ends. Germline CDR1 reads ENHRY; CDR2 reads SYGVKD. CDR3 DNA sequence: TGTGCCATCAGTGTAAGCGAGAACTCCTACGAGCAGTACTTC. This sequence encodes CAISVSENSYEQYF.

The chain has TRBV6-5 and TRBJ1-1; no clear D. The CDR3 extends over 13 amino acids. Germline V lookup: CDR1 MNHEY, CDR2 SVGAGI. V shed 2 bases and J shed 7 bases, with 11 bases lying between them. The CDR3 DNA is TGTGCCAGCAGTTACGGCTATACTGATGAAGCTTTCTTT. Its protein product is CASSYGYTDEAFF.

The CDR3 DNA reads as TGTGCCAGCAGTCCAGACCGGGGCCCTAATCAGCCCCAGCATTTT. The encoded protein is CASSPDRGPNQPQHF. The rearrangement joins TRBV6-5 to TRBJ1-5; maybe TRBD1 (5 bases). The V and J ends lost 5 bases and 4 bases respectively, with 15 bases between them. The CDR3 has 15 amino acids. Germline V lookup: CDR1 MNHEY, CDR2 SVGAGI.

This clone was seen once. The gene calls are TRBV5-1 and TRBJ1-6, with no clear D. Germline assignment: CDR1 SGHRS and CDR2 YFSETQ. The CDR3 length is 15 residues. The V gene lost 0 bases and the J gene lost 0 bases, with 4 bases spanning the gap. CDR3 amino acids: CASSLESSYNSPLHF. The CDR3 DNA reads as TGCGCCAGCAGCTTGGAGAGCTCCTATAATTCACCCCTCCACTTT.

This rearrangement joins TRBV10-3 to TRBJ2-1, with a weak D call TRBD2 (7 bases). The CDR3 sequence is 15 residues long. The V gene's germline CDR1 is ENHRY and CDR2 SYGVKD. The V end was cut by 6 bases, the J end by 4 bases, with 16 bases between. CDR3: CAISPRGREYNEQFF. The CDR3 region has the DNA TGTGCCATCAGCCCTCGGGGGCGGGAGTACAATGAGCAGTTCTTC.

The chain is built from TRBV5-4 and TRBJ1-2; D ambiguous. The CDR3 sequence is 14 residues long. Germline CDR1 SGHNT, CDR2 YYREEE (reference sequence). V lost 3 bases, J lost 4 bases, and 13 bases lay in between. The CDR3 here is CASSSQSGSYGYTF. CDR3 DNA sequence: TGTGCCAGCAGCTCCCAGTCGGGCAGCTATGGCTACACCTTC.

The rearrangement uses TRBV28 and TRBJ2-5; a possible D gene is TRBD1 (6 bases). There are 14 residues in the CDR3. Trimming pared 6 bases from V and 4 bases from J, leaving 15 bases between. Germline assignment: CDR1 MDHEN and CDR2 SYDVKM. CDR3 nucleotides: TGTGCCAGCAGCCCTCAGGGGTTTAGAGAGACCCAGTACTTC. Its translation is CASSPQGFRETQYF.

The chain is built from TRBV6-5 and TRBJ1-4, with D uncertain. With 7 bases removed from V and 8 bases from J, the gap between germline ends came to 17 bases. Germline V CDR1 and CDR2: MNHEY, SVGAGI. The CDR3 runs to 14 residues. CDR3 DNA sequence: TGTGCCAGCACTACTACATATCCGGTCGAAAAACTGTTTTTT. This gives the protein CASTTTYPVEKLFF.

This chain uses TRBV4-2 with TRBJ2-1; 7 bases match TRBD2. The V gene's germline CDR1 is LGHNA and CDR2 YNFKEQ. With V trimmed by 0 bases and J by 5 bases, 10 bases remained unmatched. The CDR3 has 17 amino acids. In DNA form, the CDR3 reads TGTGCCAGCAGCCAAGATCCCCCAAGCGGGACCCACAATGAGCAGTTCTTC. It specifies CASSQDPPSGTHNEQFF.